Following are 26 T cell receptor beta chains from one sample sequenced in a study of blood T cell repertoires in COVID-19 (dated by TCRdb to 2018 to 2020). Library preparation was by the immunoSEQ multiplex PCR assay. The table was pulled from immuneACCESS by TCRdb, which kept in-frame rearrangements only. Such tables lose some clones; where checked, under half of the loss comes from unresolved V genes, and the rest has no known cause. The sample table shows around 130,000 clones, and 70% to 90% are seen once. Together, the top ten hold more than 2% of the sample. Sequenced sample: peripheral blood. The receptors were sampled from a man in his 70s with active COVID-19.

This chain connects TRBV11-2 to TRBJ2-7, with 12 bases identical to TRBD2. This CDR3 is 15 amino acids long. The V gene's germline CDR1 is SGHAT and CDR2 FQNNGV. V shed 6 bases, J shed 4 bases, and the junction held 7 bases outside the gene matches. CDR3 region: CASSRTGTSGYEQYF. CDR3 bases: TGTGCCAGCAGTAGAACCGGGACTAGCGGGTACGAGCAGTACTTC.

This chain links TRBV7-3 with TRBJ1-6, with TRBD1 identical over 7 bases. This CDR3 is 13 amino acids long. Trimming cost V 5 bases and J 8 bases; bases outside gene matches: 3. Germline CDR1 is SGHTA and CDR2 is FQGTGA. The CDR3 DNA reads as TGTGCCAGCAGCCCGGGGACAGATTCACCCCTCCACTTT. Translation: CASSPGTDSPLHF.

The rearrangement uses TRBV11-2 and TRBJ2-2; 9 nucleotides match TRBD1. Trimming at V came to 1 base and at J to 2 bases, leaving 5 bases not matched to a gene. This CDR3 comprises 17 residues. Germline V gene lookup returns CDR1 SGHAT and CDR2 FQNNGV. The CDR3 sequence: CASSLVRTGDNTGELFF. CDR3 nucleotide sequence: TGTGCCAGCAGCTTAGTCCGGACAGGGGATAACACCGGGGAGCTGTTTTTT.

The CDR3 protein is CAWSGDSNEKLFF. CDR3 nucleotides: TGTGCCTGGAGTGGGGACAGTAATGAAAAACTGTTTTTT. The V gene is TRBV30, the J gene TRBJ1-4; 7 nucleotides agree with TRBD1. Germline lookup yields CDR1 GTSNPN and CDR2 SVGIG (reference sequence). This CDR3 region has 13 residues. V was pared by 1 base and J by 4 bases, with 0 bases of the junction left unmatched.

The chain joins TRBV5-4 to TRBJ1-2; TRBD1 matches at 8 bases. The CDR3 has 14 residues. Germline-derived CDR1 and CDR2 are SGHNT and YYREEE (reference sequence). V lost 0 bases to trimming and J lost 7 bases; unmatched junction nucleotides: 5. This chain's CDR3 is CASSLGQGMGGYTF. CDR3 nucleotides: TGTGCCAGCAGCTTGGGACAGGGGATGGGTGGCTACACCTTC. The full variable domain, its missing parts supplied by reference TRBV5-4 and TRBJ1-2, is ETGVTQSPTHLIKTRGQQVTLRCSSQSGHNTVSWYQQALGQGPQFIFQYYREEENGRGNFPPRFSGLQFPNYSSELNVNALELDDSALYLCASSLGQGMGGYTFGSGTRLTVV.

This chain joins TRBV7-2 and TRBJ2-1; a weak D match, TRBD1 (6 bases). This CDR3 has 13 residues. Trimming removed 5 bases at V and 10 bases at J, with 15 bases between. The germline V gene encodes CDR1 SGHTA and CDR2 FQGNSA. CDR3 sequence (DNA): TGTGCCAGCAGCGCGGAACAGGGCGGGGAGCAGTTCTTC. It is translated as CASSAEQGGEQFF.

V usage is TRBV27 and J usage is TRBJ2-1, with D uncertain. This CDR3 has 12 residues. CDR1 is MNHEY, CDR2 SMNVEV, per germline (reference sequence). With 8 bases removed from V and 2 bases from J, the gap between germline ends came to 7 bases. CDR3 sequence reads: CASSRPYNEQFF. Written as DNA, the CDR3 is TGTGCCAGCTCTAGGCCCTACAATGAGCAGTTCTTC.

This chain uses TRBV4-1 with TRBJ2-7; 11 bases match TRBD2. The CDR3 runs 17 residues. Unmatched junction bases numbered 7, after V lost 0 bases and J lost 3 bases. The V gene's germline CDR1 is MGHRA and CDR2 YSYEKL. Here the CDR3 reads CASSQESTGTSGYEQYF. CDR3 bases: TGCGCCAGCAGCCAAGAGTCGACCGGGACTAGCGGCTACGAGCAGTACTTC.

This chain links TRBV20-1 with TRBJ2-7, with 7 bases fitting TRBD1. V was pared by 5 bases and J by 4 bases, with 2 bases of the junction left unmatched. CDR1 and CDR2 (germline): DFQATT, SNEGSKA (reference sequence). CDR3 size: 11 residues. CDR3 nucleotides: TGCAGTGCTGTCAGGGGGTACGAGCAGTACTTC. Amino acid sequence: CSAVRGYEQYF.

CDR3 DNA: TGTGCCAGCAGCCCCCTGACAGGCCGCAATCAGCCCCAGCATTTT. Translated, it gives CASSPLTGRNQPQHF. The V and J genes are TRBV7-8 and TRBJ1-5; D perhaps matches TRBD1 (6 bases). This CDR3 has 15 residues. CDR1 and CDR2 from the germline V gene are SGHVS and FQNEAQ. V shed 5 bases and J shed 2 bases, with 13 bases lying between them. Full variable domain (remainder filled in from reference TRBV7-8 and TRBJ1-5): GAGVSQSPRYKVAKRGQDVALRCDPISGHVSLFWYQQALGQGPEFLTYFQNEAQLDKSGLPSDRFFAERPEGSVSTLKIQRTQQEDSAVYLCASSPLTGRNQPQHFGDGTRLSIL.

In its sample, this clone was seen once. CDR3 amino acids: CASSRTSGRIETQYF. In DNA, the CDR3 is TGTGCCAGTAGTAGGACTAGCGGGAGGATTGAGACCCAGTACTTC. The chain employs TRBV19 and TRBJ2-5; 14 nucleotides align to TRBD2. The CDR3 is made up of 15 amino acids. The V gene's germline CDR1 is LNHDA and CDR2 SQIVND (reference sequence). V trimming: 4 bases; J trimming: 5 bases; junction bases outside the gene matches: 3.

The chain combines TRBV19 with TRBJ1-5; TRBD1 might be the D (5 bases). Between the trimmed V and J ends, which lost 3 bases and 7 bases, there was a span of 16 bases. CDR3 length: 15 amino acids. CDR1 and CDR2 from the germline V gene are LNHDA and SQIVND (reference sequence). CDR3 nucleotide sequence: TGTGCCAGTAGTATCCAGGACCTAGGGGAACAGCCCCAGCATTTT. Its translation: CASSIQDLGEQPQHF.

The chain uses TRBV28 and TRBJ2-4, with 7 bases that match TRBD2. The V gene end was trimmed by 5 bases and the J gene end by 10 bases; junction bases not matched to a gene: 5. CDR1 is MDHEN and CDR2 is SYDVKM in the germline V gene. The CDR3 runs to 12 residues. As DNA, the CDR3 is TGTGCCAGCAGTCCCTTGGGGGGGATTCAGTACTTC. It translates to CASSPLGGIQYF.

This clone was observed once. The gene calls are TRBV6-1 and TRBJ2-5, with D possibly being TRBD1 (5 bases). V gave up 0 bases and J gave up 1 base, with 9 bases separating them. The CDR3 is 15 amino acids. Per germline, CDR1 MNHNS and CDR2 SASEGT. The CDR3 is CASSEARGSQETQYF. The DNA for the CDR3 is TGTGCCAGCAGTGAAGCAAGGGGATCCCAAGAGACCCAGTACTTC.

This rearrangement joins TRBV11-3 to TRBJ2-1, with D maybe TRBD2 (6 bases). Germline V gene data show CDR1 as SGHNT and CDR2 as YENEEA. The CDR3 extends over 14 amino acids. V lost 5 bases and J lost 4, with 12 bases in between. The CDR3 sequence is CASSHGGTYNEQFF. CDR3 coding DNA: TGTGCCAGCAGCCACGGGGGAACTTACAATGAGCAGTTCTTC.

The count of this clone is one. CDR3 loop: CASGLGGDTQYF. CDR3 bases: TGTGCCAGTGGGCTCGGGGGAGATACGCAGTATTTT. This chain uses TRBV19 with TRBJ2-3; tentatively, D is TRBD2 (6 bases). Looked up from germline, CDR1 is LNHDA and CDR2 is SQIVND (reference sequence). Trimming removed 8 bases from V and 5 bases from J, with 11 bases in between. CDR3 length: 12 amino acids.

The CDR3 spells CASSLGGGVGEGIQYF. CDR3 sequence (DNA): TGTGCCAGCAGCCTCGGTGGTGGCGTCGGGGAGGGCATTCAGTACTTC. The J gene is TRBJ2-4, the V gene TRBV14; 7 nucleotides line up with TRBD2. Trimming at V came to 4 bases and at J to 9 bases, leaving 15 bases not matched to a gene. The CDR3 totals 16 residues. Germline V gives CDR1 SGHDN, CDR2 FVKESK.

The chain links TRBV2 to TRBJ2-7; tentatively, D is TRBD1 (6 bases). The CDR3 is made up of 14 amino acids. The V gene's germline CDR1 is SNHLY and CDR2 FYNNEI. V lost 7 bases and J 0 bases, leaving 13 bases between the germline ends. CDR3 DNA: TGTGCCAGCAAGAATAGGGACACCTCCTACGAGCAGTACTTC. Its translation: CASKNRDTSYEQYF.

About this clone: Other DNA sequences within the sample encode an identical CDR3. This chain links TRBV28 with TRBJ2-4; D is undetermined. The ends were cut back, 4 bases at V and 4 bases at J, with 8 bases in the middle. The germline CDR1 and CDR2 sequences are MDHEN and SYDVKM. This CDR3 region has 13 residues. The CDR3 is CASSSLAKNIQYF. The CDR3, as DNA: TGTGCCAGCAGTTCCTTAGCTAAAAACATTCAGTACTTC. Combining the CDR3 with reference TRBV28 and TRBJ2-4 gives the whole variable domain DVKVTQSSRYLVKRTGEKVFLECVQDMDHENMFWYRQDPGLGLRLIYFSYDVKMKEKGDIPEGYSVSREKKERFSLILESASTNQTSMYLCASSSLAKNIQYFGAGTRLSVL.

This rearrangement joins TRBV7-8 to TRBJ2-1; 11 bases are shared with TRBD2. The trim removed 5 bases at V and 5 bases at J, leaving 8 bases unmatched. The germline V gene has CDR1 SGHVS and CDR2 FQNEAQ. The CDR3 is made up of 16 amino acids. The DNA of the CDR3 is TGTGCCAGCAGCCCCGTCAATAGCGGGAGGGACAATGAGCAGTTCTTC. Translation gives CASSPVNSGRDNEQFF.

This clone occurred once. The chain uses TRBV5-4 and TRBJ1-6, with 7 bases aligning to TRBD1. The CDR3 loop spans 15 amino acids. V lost 4 bases to trimming and J lost 7 bases; unmatched junction nucleotides: 8. Germline V gene lookup returns CDR1 SGHNT and CDR2 YYREEE (reference sequence). For the CDR3, the DNA is TGTGCCAGCAGCCCCGCGACAGGGTACAATTCACCCCTCCACTTT. It yields the protein CASSPATGYNSPLHF.

This clone appeared once. The V and J genes are TRBV21-1 and TRBJ2-3; TRBD2 is the table's D call and was not checked against the DNA. TRBV21-1 is a recognized pseudogene. The CDR3 contains 16 residues. DNA for the CDR3: TGTGCCAGCAGCAAAGTTTGGACTAGCGGGACCGATACGCAGTATTTT. Its protein product is CASSKVWTSGTDTQYF.

The chain couples TRBV4-2 to TRBJ2-7, with 9 positions matching TRBD2. The V segment lost 4 bases and the J segment 4 bases; nucleotides outside the gene matches: 11. CDR1 and CDR2 from the germline V gene are LGHNA and YNFKEQ. The CDR3 is 16 amino acids. The CDR3 is CASSPKSAGGRYEQYF. CDR3 coding DNA: TGTGCCAGCAGCCCCAAATCGGCGGGAGGGCGGTACGAGCAGTACTTC.

V usage is TRBV15 and J usage is TRBJ2-1; D possibly corresponds to TRBD1 (5 bases). The V end was cut by 0 bases, the J end by 14 bases, with 14 bases between. The germline CDR1 and CDR2 sequences are LNHNV and YYDKDF (reference sequence). CDR3 length equals 13 residues. The CDR3 nucleotides read TGTGCCACCAGCAGAGATGGGGCTCGGGCGAAGTTCTTC. Encoded protein: CATSRDGARAKFF. The complete variable domain, with remaining parts taken from reference TRBV15 and TRBJ2-1, reads DAMVIQNPRYQVTQFGKPVTLSCSQTLNHNVMYWYQQKSSQAPKLLFHYYDKDFNNEADTPDNFQSRRPNTSFCFLDIRSPGLGDTAMYLCATSRDGARAKFFGPGTRLTVL.

The chain uses TRBV2 and TRBJ1-1; the D gene is possibly TRBD1 (6 bases). This CDR3 has 13 amino acids. The germline gives CDR1 SNHLY, CDR2 FYNNEI. Trimming took 6 bases from V and 6 from J, leaving 14 bases between them. The CDR3 DNA reads as TGTGCCAGCAGGGACAGATACCTTTCTGAAGCTTTCTTT. Amino acid sequence: CASRDRYLSEAFF.

Only a few counts were recorded for this clone. This rearrangement joins TRBV6-6 to TRBJ1-6; possible D gene TRBD1, 6 bases. CDR1 MNHNY and CDR2 SVGAGI come from the germline V gene (reference sequence). This CDR3 is 15 amino acids long. V was cut by 6 bases and J by 2 bases, with 11 bases left in between. In DNA form, the CDR3 reads TGTGCCAGCAGCCTGGACAGACCCTATAATTCACCCCTCCACTTT. It yields the protein CASSLDRPYNSPLHF.